Listed below are T cell receptor beta chains from one sample, sequenced in a study of blood T cells in healthy people across ages. One entry per CDR3 protein results from TCRdb running MiXCR on the 5' RACE reads. This sample carries approximately 900,000 distinct CDR3 sequences, roughly 28% of them seen once, and the ten largest clones take roughly a tenth. The sample was also reused in another study, on T cells of mothers and their children.

The specimen sequenced was blood. Source of these receptors: a middle-aged woman in good health. Both conserved end residues are part of each CDR3. Fields, in order: V gene, D gene, J gene, clone size, CDR3 protein, CDR3 DNA. The D gene is left open where the match is weak. The listing skips clone size in some rows; elsewhere it reads once, few, many or a size class.

V gene: TRBV7-8
D gene: .
J gene: TRBJ2-7
clone size: .
CDR3 protein: CASSLTGIIHEQYF
CDR3 DNA: TGTGCCAGCAGCTTAACAGGTATAATCCACGAGCAGTACTTC

V gene: TRBV5-1
D gene: .
J gene: TRBJ2-1
clone size: few
CDR3 protein: CASKAATANNEQFF
CDR3 DNA: TGCGCCAGCAAAGCGGCCACAGCCAACAATGAGCAGTTCTTC

V gene: TRBV7-2
D gene: TRBD1
J gene: TRBJ1-4
clone size: .
CDR3 protein: CASSWTGLDEKLFF
CDR3 DNA: TGTGCCAGCAGCTGGACAGGGTTGGATGAAAAACTGTTTTTT

V gene: TRBV20-1
D gene: TRBD2
J gene: TRBJ2-5
clone size: .
CDR3 protein: CSAIPNLAGWGETQYF
CDR3 DNA: TGCAGTGCAATCCCAAACCTAGCGGGGTGGGGAGAGACCCAGTACTTC

V gene: TRBV6-2/TRBV6-3
D gene: TRBD2
J gene: TRBJ2-1
clone size: .
CDR3 protein: CASSPGLAGAAGEQFF
CDR3 DNA: TGTGCCAGCAGTCCTGGACTAGCGGGGGCCGCGGGGGAGCAGTTCTTC

V gene: TRBV15
D gene: .
J gene: TRBJ2-7
clone size: few
CDR3 protein: CATSRAGFPYEQYF
CDR3 DNA: TGTGCCACCAGCAGAGCCGGGTTCCCCTACGAGCAGTACTTC

V gene: TRBV15
D gene: TRBD2
J gene: TRBJ2-3
clone size: .
CDR3 protein: CATSRDRAGGPTDTQYF
CDR3 DNA: TGTGCCACCAGCAGAGATCGGGCGGGGGGCCCCACAGATACGCAGTATTTT

V gene: TRBV6-5
D gene: .
J gene: TRBJ2-5
clone size: .
CDR3 protein: CASHGVNQETQYF
CDR3 DNA: TGTGCCAGCCACGGGGTCAACCAAGAGACCCAGTACTTC

V gene: TRBV24-1
D gene: TRBD1
J gene: TRBJ1-2
clone size: .
CDR3 protein: CATSEPGQGDGYTF
CDR3 DNA: TGTGCCACCAGTGAGCCGGGACAGGGGGACGGCTACACCTTC

V gene: TRBV4-2
D gene: TRBD2
J gene: TRBJ2-7
clone size: .
CDR3 protein: CASSQGVTSGGASYEQYF
CDR3 DNA: TGTGCCAGCAGCCAAGGGGTGACTAGCGGGGGGGCCTCCTACGAGCAGTACTTC

V gene: TRBV6-1
D gene: TRBD2
J gene: TRBJ2-3
clone size: many
CDR3 protein: CASSVTSGGADTQYF
CDR3 DNA: TGTGCCAGCAGTGTGACTAGCGGGGGAGCGGATACGCAGTATTTT

V gene: TRBV5-5
D gene: TRBD1
J gene: TRBJ2-5
clone size: once
CDR3 protein: CVSSPDRVRGETQYF
CDR3 DNA: TGTGTCAGCAGCCCCGACAGGGTGAGGGGAGAGACCCAGTACTTC

V gene: TRBV5-1
D gene: TRBD2
J gene: TRBJ2-5
clone size: few
CDR3 protein: CASSNGLVRETQYF
CDR3 DNA: TGCGCCAGCAGCAACGGACTAGTAAGGGAGACCCAGTACTTC

V gene: TRBV3-1
D gene: .
J gene: TRBJ2-3
clone size: .
CDR3 protein: CASSPGSTRQYF
CDR3 DNA: TGTGCCAGCAGCCCCGGATCCACACGGCAGTATTTT

V gene: TRBV6-6
D gene: .
J gene: TRBJ1-5
clone size: .
CDR3 protein: CASSYLGRNQPQHF
CDR3 DNA: TGTGCCAGCAGTTATCTCGGGCGGAATCAGCCCCAGCATTTT

V gene: TRBV6-5
D gene: TRBD1
J gene: TRBJ1-5
clone size: .
CDR3 protein: CASSSLGTGLWSNQPQHF
CDR3 DNA: TGTGCCAGCAGTTCACTGGGGACAGGCCTATGGAGCAATCAGCCCCAGCATTTT

V gene: TRBV14
D gene: TRBD1
J gene: TRBJ1-1
clone size: few
CDR3 protein: CASSPFRAQGAYPLSEAFF
CDR3 DNA: TGTGCCAGCAGCCCGTTTAGGGCACAGGGGGCATATCCACTGTCTGAAGCTTTCTTT

V gene: TRBV20-1
D gene: TRBD1
J gene: TRBJ2-7
clone size: once
CDR3 protein: CSAIPGTGSYEQYF
CDR3 DNA: TGCAGTGCTATCCCCGGGACAGGATCCTACGAGCAGTACTTC

V gene: TRBV10-3
D gene: TRBD1
J gene: TRBJ2-2
clone size: .
CDR3 protein: CAISEPGGTGELFF
CDR3 DNA: TGTGCCATCAGTGAACCAGGGGGCACCGGGGAGCTGTTTTTT

V gene: TRBV6-5
D gene: .
J gene: TRBJ2-4
clone size: .
CDR3 protein: CASSYSVPGSGKNIQYF
CDR3 DNA: TGTGCCAGCAGTTACTCCGTCCCGGGAAGTGGCAAAAACATTCAGTACTTC